This T cell receptor beta chain was sequenced for a study of CD8 T cells in ankylosing spondylitis. In its sample, this clonotype ranks as medium-sized (0.01 to 0.1%). Trimming pared 2 bases from V and 0 bases from J, leaving 12 bases between. CDR1 SGDLS and CDR2 YYNGEE come from the germline V gene. CDR3 length equals 15 residues. In TCRdb, the 5' RACE reads were re-called with MiXCR into one record per CDR3 protein. In the table there are 25,000 to 30,000 distinct CDR3 sequences, about 5.3% of which are singletons. The sequence came from a female donor with ankylosing spondylitis or in good health (not recorded which). Input material: blood, either unsorted or a sorted T cell fraction (not recorded which). The chain uses TRBV9 and TRBJ2-7; D is undetermined. The CDR3, as DNA: TGTGCCAGCAGCGTCGGACGGCCCAGCTCCTACGAGCAGTACTTC. Translating gives CASSVGRPSSYEQYF.